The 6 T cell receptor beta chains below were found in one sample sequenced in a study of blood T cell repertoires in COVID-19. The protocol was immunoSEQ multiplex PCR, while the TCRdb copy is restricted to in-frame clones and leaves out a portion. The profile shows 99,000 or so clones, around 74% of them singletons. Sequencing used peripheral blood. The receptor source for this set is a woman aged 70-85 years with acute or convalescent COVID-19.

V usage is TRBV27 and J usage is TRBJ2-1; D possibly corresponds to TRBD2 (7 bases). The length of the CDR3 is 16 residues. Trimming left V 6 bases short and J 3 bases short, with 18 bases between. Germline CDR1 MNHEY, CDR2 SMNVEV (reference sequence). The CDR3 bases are TGTGCCAGCAGCAAGGGCAGGGGAGGGGTCTACAATGAGCAGTTCTTC. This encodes CASSKGRGGVYNEQFF.

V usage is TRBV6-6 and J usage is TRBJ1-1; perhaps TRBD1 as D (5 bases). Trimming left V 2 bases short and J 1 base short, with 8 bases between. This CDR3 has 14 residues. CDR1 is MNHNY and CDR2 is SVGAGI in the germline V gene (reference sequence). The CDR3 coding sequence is TGTGCCAGCAGTTACCTCGGACAGAACACTGAAGCTTTCTTT. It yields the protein CASSYLGQNTEAFF.

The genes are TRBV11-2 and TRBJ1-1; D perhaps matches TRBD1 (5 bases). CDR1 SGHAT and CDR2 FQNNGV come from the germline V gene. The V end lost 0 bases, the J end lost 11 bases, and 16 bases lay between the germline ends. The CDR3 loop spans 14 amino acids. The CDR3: CASSLERGSGGAFF. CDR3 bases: TGTGCCAGCAGCTTAGAAAGGGGATCGGGAGGGGCTTTCTTT. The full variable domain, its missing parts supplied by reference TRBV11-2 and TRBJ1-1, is EAGVAQSPRYKIIEKRQSVAFWCNPISGHATLYWYQQILGQGPKLLIQFQNNGVVDDSQLPKDRFSAERLKGVDSTLKIQPAKLEDSAVYLCASSLERGSGGAFFGQGTRLTVV.

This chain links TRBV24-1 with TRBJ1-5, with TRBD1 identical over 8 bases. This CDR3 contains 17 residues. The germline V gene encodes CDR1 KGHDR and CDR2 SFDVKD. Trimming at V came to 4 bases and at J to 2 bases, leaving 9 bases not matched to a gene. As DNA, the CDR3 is TGTGCCACCAGTGAACCCGGACAGGGCTTCGGCAATCAGCCCCAGCATTTT. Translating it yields CATSEPGQGFGNQPQHF.

The CDR3 DNA follows: TGTGCCAGCAGAGGACAGGGAGCTACAAATGAGCAGTTCTTC. It translates to CASRGQGATNEQFF. The rearrangement uses TRBV28 and TRBJ2-1; 8 bases map to TRBD1. The CDR3 is 14 residues long. Germline assignment: CDR1 MDHEN and CDR2 SYDVKM. Germline trimming cut 6 bases from V and 7 bases from J; bases unmatched to any gene: 8.

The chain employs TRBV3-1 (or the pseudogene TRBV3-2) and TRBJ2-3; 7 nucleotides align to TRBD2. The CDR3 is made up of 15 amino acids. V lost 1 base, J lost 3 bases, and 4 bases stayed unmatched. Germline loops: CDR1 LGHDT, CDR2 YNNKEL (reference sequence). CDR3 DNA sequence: TGTGCCAGCAGCCAAGTGCAGCGGGGAACAGATACGCAGTATTTT. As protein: CASSQVQRGTDTQYF.